This TCR beta chain was obtained from a study of blood T cell repertoires in COVID-19. Study summary: Acute and convalescent COVID-19 samples came from the United States, Italy and Spain. In each case, the material was cDNA or gDNA derived from T cells, B-cell-depleted T cells, or PBMCs.

This clone was counted a single time. Trimming cost V 5 bases and J 4 bases; bases outside gene matches: 4. The CDR3 is 13 amino acids. Germline-derived CDR1 and CDR2 are SGHRS and YFSETQ. Original processing methods: By means of reference gene primer amplification, nucleated cell counts were estimated. Some clones are missing from TCRdb's copy, which holds only in-frame ones; the method was immunoSEQ multiplex PCR. That table is the source of V, J and clone size, and D and trimming were worked out from the DNA. The table shows 200,000 to 300,000 clones, with around 84% occurring only once. The TCR sequence derives from a woman in her forties who had recovered from COVID-19. Sequencing was carried out using peripheral blood. The chain joins TRBV5-1 to TRBJ2-7; 9 positions agree with TRBD1. CDR3 region: CASRQGASYEQYF. The DNA for the CDR3 is TGCGCCAGCAGACAGGGGGCATCTTACGAGCAGTACTTC.